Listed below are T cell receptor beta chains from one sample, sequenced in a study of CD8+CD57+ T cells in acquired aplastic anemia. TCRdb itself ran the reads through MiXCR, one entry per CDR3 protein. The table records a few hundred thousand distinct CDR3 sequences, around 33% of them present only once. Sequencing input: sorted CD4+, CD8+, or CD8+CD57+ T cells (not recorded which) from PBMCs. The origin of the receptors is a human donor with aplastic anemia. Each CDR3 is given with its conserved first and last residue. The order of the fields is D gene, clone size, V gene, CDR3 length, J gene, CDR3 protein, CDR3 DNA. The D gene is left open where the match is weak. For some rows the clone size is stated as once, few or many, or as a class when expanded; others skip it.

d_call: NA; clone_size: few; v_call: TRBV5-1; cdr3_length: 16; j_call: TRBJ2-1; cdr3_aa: CASSLGRVLPYNEQFF; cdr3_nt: TGCGCCAGCAGCTTGGGCAGGGTCCTACCCTACAATGAGCAGTTCTTC
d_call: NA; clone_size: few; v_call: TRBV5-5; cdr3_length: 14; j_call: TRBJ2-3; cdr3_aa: CASSLDGATDTQYF; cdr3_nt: TGTGCCAGCAGCTTGGACGGAGCCACAGATACGCAGTATTTT
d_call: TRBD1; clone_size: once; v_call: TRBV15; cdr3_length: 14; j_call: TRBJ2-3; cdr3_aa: CATSNDRGTDTQYF; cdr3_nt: TGTGCCACCAGCAATGACAGGGGAACAGATACGCAGTATTTT
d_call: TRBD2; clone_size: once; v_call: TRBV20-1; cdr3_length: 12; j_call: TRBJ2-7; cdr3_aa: CSAAGGGYEQYF; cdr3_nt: TGCAGTGCCGCGGGAGGGGGGTACGAGCAGTACTTC
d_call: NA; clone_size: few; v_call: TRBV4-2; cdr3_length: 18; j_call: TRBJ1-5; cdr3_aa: CASSQAGSSEYSNQPQHF; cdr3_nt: TGTGCCAGCAGCCAAGCGGGTTCCTCGGAGTATAGCAATCAGCCCCAGCATTTT
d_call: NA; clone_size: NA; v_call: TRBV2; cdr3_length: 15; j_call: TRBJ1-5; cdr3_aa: CASSGQEEGNQPQHF; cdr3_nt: TGTGCCAGCAGTGGTCAGGAGGAGGGGAATCAGCCCCAGCATTTT
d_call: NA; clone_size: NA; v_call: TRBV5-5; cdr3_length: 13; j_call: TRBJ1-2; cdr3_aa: CASSLVEGYGYTF; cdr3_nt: TGTGCCAGCAGCTTGGTTGAGGGATATGGCTACACCTTC
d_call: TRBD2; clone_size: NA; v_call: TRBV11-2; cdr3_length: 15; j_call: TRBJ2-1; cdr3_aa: CASSWTSGAYNEQFF; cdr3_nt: TGTGCCAGCAGTTGGACTAGCGGGGCCTACAATGAGCAGTTCTTC
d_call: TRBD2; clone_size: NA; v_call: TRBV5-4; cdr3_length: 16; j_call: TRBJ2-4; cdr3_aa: CASSLEAGAKLNIQYF; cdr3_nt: TGTGCCAGCAGCTTGGAAGCGGGAGCGAAGTTAAACATTCAGTACTTC
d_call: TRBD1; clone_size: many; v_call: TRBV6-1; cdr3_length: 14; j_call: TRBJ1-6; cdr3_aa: CASRPGTVASALHF; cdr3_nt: TGTGCCAGCAGACCCGGGACAGTTGCTTCGGCCCTCCACTTT
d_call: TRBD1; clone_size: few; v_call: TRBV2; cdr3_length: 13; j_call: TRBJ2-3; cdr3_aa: CASSRGQGDTRHF; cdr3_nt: TGTGCCAGCAGCCGTGGACAGGGAGATACGCGGCATTTT
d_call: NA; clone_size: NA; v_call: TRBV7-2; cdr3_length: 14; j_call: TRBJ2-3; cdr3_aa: CASSLALEAEQQYF; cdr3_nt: TGTGCCAGCAGCTTAGCGTTAGAAGCGGAGCAGCAGTATTTT
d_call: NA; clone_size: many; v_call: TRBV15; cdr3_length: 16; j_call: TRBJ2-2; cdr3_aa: CATSRDWSPSAGELFF; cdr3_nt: TGTGCCACCAGCAGAGATTGGTCACCGTCGGCCGGGGAGCTGTTTTTT
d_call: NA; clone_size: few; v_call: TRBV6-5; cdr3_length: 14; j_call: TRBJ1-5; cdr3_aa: CASSYPGPNQPQHF; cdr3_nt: TGTGCCAGCAGTTACCCAGGACCTAATCAGCCCCAGCATTTT
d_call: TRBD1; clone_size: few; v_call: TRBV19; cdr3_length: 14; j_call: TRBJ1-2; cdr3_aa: CASSIEQGRWGYTF; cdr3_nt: TGTGCCAGTAGTATCGAACAGGGGAGGTGGGGCTACACCTTC
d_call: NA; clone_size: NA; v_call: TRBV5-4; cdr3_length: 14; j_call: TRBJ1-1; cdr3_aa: CASSPRSAGTEAFF; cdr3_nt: TGTGCCAGCAGCCCCAGGTCAGCTGGAACTGAAGCTTTCTTT
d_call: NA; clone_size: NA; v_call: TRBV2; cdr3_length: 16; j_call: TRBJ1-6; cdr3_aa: CASKSTLDSLGSPLHF; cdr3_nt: TGTGCCAGCAAGTCGACCCTGGACAGCCTGGGATCACCCCTCCACTTT
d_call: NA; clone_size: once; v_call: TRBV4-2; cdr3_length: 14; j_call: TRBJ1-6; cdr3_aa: CASSPLGKNSPLHF; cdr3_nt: TGTGCCAGCAGCCCCCTGGGGAAGAATTCACCCCTCCACTTT
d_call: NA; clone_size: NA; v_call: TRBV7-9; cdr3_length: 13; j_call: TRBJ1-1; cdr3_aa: CASSLNNRAEAFF; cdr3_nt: TGTGCCAGCAGCTTGAACAATCGCGCTGAAGCTTTCTTT
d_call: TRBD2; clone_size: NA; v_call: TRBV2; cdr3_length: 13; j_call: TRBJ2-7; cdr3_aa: CAFASGSSYEQYF; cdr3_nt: TGTGCCTTTGCTAGCGGGAGTAGCTACGAGCAGTACTTC
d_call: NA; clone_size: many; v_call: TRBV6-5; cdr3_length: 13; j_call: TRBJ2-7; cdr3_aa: CASSYGQVYEQYF; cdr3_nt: TGTGCCAGCAGTTACGGGCAAGTGTACGAGCAGTACTTC
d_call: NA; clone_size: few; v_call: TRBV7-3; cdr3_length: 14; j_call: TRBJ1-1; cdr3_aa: CASSLNRDNTEAFF; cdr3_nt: TGTGCCAGCAGCTTAAATCGTGACAACACTGAAGCTTTCTTT
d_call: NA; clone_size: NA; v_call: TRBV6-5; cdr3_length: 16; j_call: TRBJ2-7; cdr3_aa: CASSYDSQRLAHEQYF; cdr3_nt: TGTGCCAGCAGTTACGACTCTCAGCGGCTCGCCCACGAGCAGTACTTC
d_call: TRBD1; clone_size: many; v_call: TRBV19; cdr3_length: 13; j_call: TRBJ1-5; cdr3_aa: CASQTGPGQPQHF; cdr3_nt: TGTGCCAGTCAGACAGGGCCTGGGCAGCCCCAGCATTTT
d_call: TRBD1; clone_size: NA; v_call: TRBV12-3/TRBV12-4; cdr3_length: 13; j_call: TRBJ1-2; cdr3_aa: CASSGDSTYGYTF; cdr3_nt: TGTGCCAGCAGTGGGGACAGTACGTATGGCTACACCTTC
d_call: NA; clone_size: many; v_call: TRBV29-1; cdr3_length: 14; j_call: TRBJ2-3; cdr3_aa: CSDPAGPTRDTQYF; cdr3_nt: TGCAGCGACCCTGCCGGGCCAACTCGGGATACGCAGTATTTT
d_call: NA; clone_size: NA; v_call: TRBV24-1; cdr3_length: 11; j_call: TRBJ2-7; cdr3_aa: CAPHAGYEQYF; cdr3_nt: TGTGCTCCTCATGCTGGTTACGAGCAGTACTTC
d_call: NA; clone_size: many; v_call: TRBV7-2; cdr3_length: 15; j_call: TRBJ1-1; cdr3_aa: CASSFQAGQNTEAFF; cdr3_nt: TGTGCCAGCAGCTTCCAAGCAGGGCAGAACACTGAAGCTTTCTTT
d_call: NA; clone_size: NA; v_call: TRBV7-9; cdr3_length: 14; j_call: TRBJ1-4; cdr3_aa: CASSLVDPTEKLFF; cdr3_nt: TGTGCCAGCAGCTTAGTTGATCCCACCGAAAAACTGTTTTTT
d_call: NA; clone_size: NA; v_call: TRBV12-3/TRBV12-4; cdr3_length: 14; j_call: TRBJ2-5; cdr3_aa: CATQRDSQRETQYF; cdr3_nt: TGTGCCACCCAACGGGACTCCCAGCGGGAGACCCAGTACTTC
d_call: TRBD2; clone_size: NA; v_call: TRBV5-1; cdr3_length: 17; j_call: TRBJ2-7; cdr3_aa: CASSLGVASSGTYEQYF; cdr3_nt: TGCGCCAGCAGCTTGGGGGTGGCGTCTAGCGGGACCTACGAGCAGTACTTC
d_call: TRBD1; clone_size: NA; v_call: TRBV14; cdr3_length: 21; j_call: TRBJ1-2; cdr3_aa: CASSLLRGTGISLSDFYGYTF; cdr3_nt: TGTGCCAGCAGCCTGCTGAGGGGGACAGGGATATCACTGAGTGACTTCTATGGCTACACCTTC
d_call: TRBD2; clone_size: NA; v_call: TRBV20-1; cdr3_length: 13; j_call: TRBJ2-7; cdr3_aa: CSALAGVKYEQYF; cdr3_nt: TGCAGTGCCCTAGCGGGAGTCAAATACGAGCAGTACTTC
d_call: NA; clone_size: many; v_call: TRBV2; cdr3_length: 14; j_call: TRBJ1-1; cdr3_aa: CASSVGVSGSEAFF; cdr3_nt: TGTGCCAGCAGTGTCGGGGTATCCGGCTCTGAAGCTTTCTTT
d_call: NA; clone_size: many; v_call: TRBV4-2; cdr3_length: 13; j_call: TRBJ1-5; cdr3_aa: CASSQSFDQPQHF; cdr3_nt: TGTGCCAGCAGCCAGAGTTTCGATCAGCCCCAGCATTTT
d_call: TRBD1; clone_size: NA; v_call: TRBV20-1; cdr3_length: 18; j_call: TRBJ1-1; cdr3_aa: CRAQPHRGRWTMNTEAFF; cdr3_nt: TGCAGAGCCCAACCCCACAGGGGAAGGTGGACGATGAACACTGAAGCTTTCTTT
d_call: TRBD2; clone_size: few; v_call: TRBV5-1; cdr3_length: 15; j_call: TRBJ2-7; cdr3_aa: CASSLVIAGEYEQYF; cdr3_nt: TGCGCCAGCAGCTTGGTAATAGCGGGGGAGTACGAGCAGTACTTC
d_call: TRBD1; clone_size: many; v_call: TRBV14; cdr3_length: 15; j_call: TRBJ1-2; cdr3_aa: CASSQPGQDNYGYTF; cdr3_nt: TGTGCCAGCAGCCAACCAGGACAGGACAACTATGGCTACACCTTC
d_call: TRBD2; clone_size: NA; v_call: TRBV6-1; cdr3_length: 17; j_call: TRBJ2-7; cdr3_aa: CASSDPGTSGGPGEQYF; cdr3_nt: TGTGCCAGCAGTGACCCTGGAACTAGCGGGGGACCGGGAGAGCAGTACTTC
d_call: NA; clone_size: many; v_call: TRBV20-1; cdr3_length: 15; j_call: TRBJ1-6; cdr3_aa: CSASPTGADNSPLHF; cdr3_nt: TGCAGTGCTAGCCCAACGGGGGCGGATAATTCACCCCTCCACTTT
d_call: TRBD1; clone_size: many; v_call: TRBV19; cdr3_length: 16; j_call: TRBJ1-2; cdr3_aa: CASSMDRGRTNYGYTF; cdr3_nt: TGTGCCAGTAGTATGGACAGGGGGCGAACTAACTATGGCTACACCTTC
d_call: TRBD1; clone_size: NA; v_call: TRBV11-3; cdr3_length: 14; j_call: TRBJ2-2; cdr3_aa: CASSTGQGTGELFF; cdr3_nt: TGTGCCAGCAGCACTGGACAGGGGACCGGGGAGCTGTTTTTT
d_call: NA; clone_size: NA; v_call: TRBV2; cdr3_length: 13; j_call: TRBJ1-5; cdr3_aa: CAASRDSNQPQHF; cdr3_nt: TGTGCCGCCAGCAGGGATAGCAATCAGCCCCAGCATTTT
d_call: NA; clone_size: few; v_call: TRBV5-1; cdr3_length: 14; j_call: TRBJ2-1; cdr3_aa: CASTHSGVDNEQFF; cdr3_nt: TGCGCCAGCACCCATAGCGGAGTTGACAATGAGCAGTTCTTC
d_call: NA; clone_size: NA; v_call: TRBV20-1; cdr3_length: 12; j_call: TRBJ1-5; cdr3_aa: CSASSRHRPQHF; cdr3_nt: TGCAGTGCTAGCTCTAGACATCGGCCCCAGCATTTT
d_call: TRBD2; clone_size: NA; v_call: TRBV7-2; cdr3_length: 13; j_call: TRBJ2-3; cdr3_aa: CASSGTSPDTQYF; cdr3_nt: TGTGCCAGCAGCGGGACTAGTCCAGATACGCAGTATTTT
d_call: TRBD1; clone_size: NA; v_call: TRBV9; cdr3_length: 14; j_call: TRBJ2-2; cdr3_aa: CASSAQGAIGELFF; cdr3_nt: TGTGCCAGCAGCGCCCAGGGGGCGATCGGGGAGCTGTTTTTT
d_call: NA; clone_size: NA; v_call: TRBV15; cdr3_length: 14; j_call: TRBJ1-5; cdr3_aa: CATSRGEGGQPQHF; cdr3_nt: TGTGCCACCAGCAGGGGCGAGGGGGGTCAGCCCCAGCATTTT
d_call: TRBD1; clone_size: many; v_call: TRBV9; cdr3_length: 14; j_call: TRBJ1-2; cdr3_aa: CASSATGGNYGYTF; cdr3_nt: TGTGCCAGCAGCGCGACAGGGGGAAACTATGGCTACACCTTC
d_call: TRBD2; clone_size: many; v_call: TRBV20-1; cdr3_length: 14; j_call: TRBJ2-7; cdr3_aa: CSARDGRGGYEQYF; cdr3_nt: TGCAGTGCTAGAGATGGACGGGGGGGCTACGAGCAGTACTTC
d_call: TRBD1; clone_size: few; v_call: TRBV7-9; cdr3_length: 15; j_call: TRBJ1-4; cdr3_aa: CASSLPGQGDEKLFF; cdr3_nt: TGTGCCAGCAGCTTACCGGGCCAGGGGGATGAAAAACTGTTTTTT
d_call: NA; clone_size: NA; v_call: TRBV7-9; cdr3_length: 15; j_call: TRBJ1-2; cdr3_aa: CASSLAQTGPYGYTF; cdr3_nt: TGTGCCAGCAGCTTAGCCCAAACAGGGCCCTATGGCTACACCTTC
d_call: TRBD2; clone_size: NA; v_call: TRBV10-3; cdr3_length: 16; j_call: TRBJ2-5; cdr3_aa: CAISEGGGFKSETQYF; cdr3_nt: TGTGCCATCAGTGAAGGCGGGGGGTTTAAAAGTGAGACCCAGTACTTC
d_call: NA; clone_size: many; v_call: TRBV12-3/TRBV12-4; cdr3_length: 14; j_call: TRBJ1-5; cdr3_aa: CASSASGTNQPQHF; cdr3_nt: TGTGCCAGCAGTGCATCAGGTACCAATCAGCCCCAGCATTTT
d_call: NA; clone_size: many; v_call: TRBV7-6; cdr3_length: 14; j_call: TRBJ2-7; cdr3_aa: CASSISPQGYEQYF; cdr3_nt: TGTGCCAGCAGCATCAGTCCCCAGGGGTACGAGCAGTACTTC
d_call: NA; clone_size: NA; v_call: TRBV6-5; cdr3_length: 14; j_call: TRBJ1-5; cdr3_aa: CASSYSGGDQPQHF; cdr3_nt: TGTGCCAGCAGTTACTCGGGGGGGGATCAGCCCCAGCATTTT
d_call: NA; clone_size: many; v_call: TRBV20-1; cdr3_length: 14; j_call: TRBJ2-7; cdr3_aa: CSAREDTGYYEQYF; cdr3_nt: TGCAGTGCTAGAGAGGACACAGGTTACTACGAGCAGTACTTC
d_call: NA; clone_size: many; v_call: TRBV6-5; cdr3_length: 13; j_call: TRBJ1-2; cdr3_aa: CASSYGGNYGYTF; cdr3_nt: TGTGCCAGCAGTTACGGGGGGAATTATGGCTACACCTTC